The entry below describes one T cell receptor (beta chain). The data belong to a study of blood T cell repertoires in COVID-19. Looking at the study overall: The origin of the acute and convalescent COVID-19 samples was the United States, Italy and Spain. PBMCs, B-cell-depleted T cells, or T cells were the source of the cDNA or gDNA that made up the material.

Original analysis: Researchers report that nucleated cell counts were estimated from reference gene primer amplification. Profiled with immunoSEQ multiplex PCR; TCRdb holds only in-frame clones, not every one. V and J calls and clone size come straight from that table; D and trimming were deduced from the DNA. The profile covers approximately 170,000 clones, with less than 85% appearing a single time and roughly a tenth taken by the ten largest. The clonotype was recovered from a woman older than 75 with active or convalescent COVID-19. The source material was peripheral blood.

The CDR3 DNA follows: TGTGCCAGCAGCTTTCTTAAGAACACTGAAGCTTTCTTT. Protein product: CASSFLKNTEAFF. This chain links TRBV5-6 with TRBJ1-1; D remains ambiguous. With 2 bases removed from V and 1 base from J, the gap between germline ends came to 6 bases. Per the germline V gene, CDR1 is SGHDT and CDR2 is YYEEEE. The CDR3 is 13 amino acids.